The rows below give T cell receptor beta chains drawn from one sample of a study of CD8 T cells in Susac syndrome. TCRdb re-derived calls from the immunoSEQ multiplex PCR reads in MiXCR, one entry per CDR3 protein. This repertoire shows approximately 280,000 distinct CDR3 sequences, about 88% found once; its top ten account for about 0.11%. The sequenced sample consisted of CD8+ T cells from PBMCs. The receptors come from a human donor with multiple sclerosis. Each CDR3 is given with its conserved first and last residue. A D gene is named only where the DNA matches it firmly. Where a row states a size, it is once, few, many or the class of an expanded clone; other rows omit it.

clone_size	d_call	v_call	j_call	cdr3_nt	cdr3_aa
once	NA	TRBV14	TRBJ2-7	TGTGCCAGCAGCCAGCGGAACGGGCAACTATCCTACGAGCAGTACTTC	CASSQRNGQLSYEQYF
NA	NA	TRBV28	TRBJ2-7	TGTGCCAGCAGTTTTGTAGTTAGGTACGAGCAGTACTTC	CASSFVVRYEQYF
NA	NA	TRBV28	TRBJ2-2	TGTGCCAGCAGTTTATGGACAAGTCACACCGGGGAGCTGTTTTTT	CASSLWTSHTGELFF
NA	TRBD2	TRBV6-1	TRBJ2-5	TGTGCCAGCAGTCCGGGACTAGCGGGGTTACAAGAGACCCAGTACTTC	CASSPGLAGLQETQYF
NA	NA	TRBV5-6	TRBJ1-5	TGTGCCAGCAGCTTGGCCCGGGACAATCTTCAGCCCCAGCATTTT	CASSLARDNLQPQHF
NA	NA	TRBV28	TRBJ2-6	TGTGCCAGCAGTTTTCCCCCGGGACAAACCTCTGGGGCCAACGTCCTGACTTTC	CASSFPPGQTSGANVLTF
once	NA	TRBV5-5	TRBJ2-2	TGTGCCAGCAGCTTGTCTGCGGTTTTAAGGAAGGGCGGGGAGCTGTTTTTT	CASSLSAVLRKGGELFF
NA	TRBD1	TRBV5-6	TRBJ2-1	TGTGCCAGCAAAGTTCCAGGGACAGTCAACAATGAGCAGTTCTTC	CASKVPGTVNNEQFF
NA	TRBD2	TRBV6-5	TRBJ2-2	TGTGCCAGCAGTTATCTGACCCCTAGCGGGAGCACCGGGGAGCTGTTTTTT	CASSYLTPSGSTGELFF
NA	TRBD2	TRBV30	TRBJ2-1	TGTGCCTGGAGTGTAGGCGTGGGGACTAGCGGGGCAAAGCAGTTCTTC	CAWSVGVGTSGAKQFF
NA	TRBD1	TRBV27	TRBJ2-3	TGTGCCAGCAGAGACAGGGTAGTAGATACGCAGTATTTT	CASRDRVVDTQYF
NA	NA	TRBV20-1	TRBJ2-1	TGCAGTGCTAGAAATCCAGACCTCCACATAGGGGCCGTACATTCCTACAATGAGCAGTTCTTC	CSARNPDLHIGAVHSYNEQFF
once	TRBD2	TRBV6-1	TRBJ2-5	TGTGCCAGCAGTGAACTAGCGGGAGGGCAAGAGACCCAGTACTTC	CASSELAGGQETQYF
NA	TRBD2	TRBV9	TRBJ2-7	TGTGCCAGCAGCGTCGCCGGGACTAGCTACGAGCAGTACTTC	CASSVAGTSYEQYF
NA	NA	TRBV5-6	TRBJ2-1	TGTGCCAGCAGCTCAGGGGATGAGCAGTTCTTC	CASSSGDEQFF
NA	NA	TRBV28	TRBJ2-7	TGTGCCAGCAGTTTATCAGGGTCTGGCAACGAGCAGTACTTC	CASSLSGSGNEQYF
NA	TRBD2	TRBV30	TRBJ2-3	TGTGCCTGGAGTTGGAGGACTAGCGGGAGCGCCGGAACAGATACGCAGTATTTT	CAWSWRTSGSAGTDTQYF
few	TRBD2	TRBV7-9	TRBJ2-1	TGTGCCAGCAGCCCAAGAACTAGCGGGAGATGGGACAATGAGCAGTTCTTC	CASSPRTSGRWDNEQFF
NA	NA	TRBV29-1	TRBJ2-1	TGCAGCGTTGGCCCGACCAGTGAGCAGTTCTTC	CSVGPTSEQFF
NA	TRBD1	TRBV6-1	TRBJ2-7	TGTGCCAGCAGATCGGTGTGGGACAGGCTCGAGCAGTACTTC	CASRSVWDRLEQYF
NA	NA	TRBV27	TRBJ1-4	TGTGCCAGCAGGTCGGGAGCAACTAATGAAAAACTGTTTTTT	CASRSGATNEKLFF
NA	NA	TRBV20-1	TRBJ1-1	TGCAGTGCTAGAGGACGAGGACAGCAGCCGAACACTGAAGCTTTCTTT	CSARGRGQQPNTEAFF